This TCR beta chain was sequenced during a study of blood T cells in healthy people across ages. Across the study: Template switching picked up about one barcoded beta molecule for each two T cells. Study outcomes and limitations: In older individuals, TCR beta diversity per million T cells was lower, falling roughly linearly with age.

Per the germline V gene, CDR1 is DFQATT and CDR2 is SNEGSKA (reference sequence). V gave up 3 bases and J gave up 2 bases, with 12 bases separating them. The CDR3 contains 14 residues. In the case of this clonotype: Its target is not known.

Isolation recovered at least 7 million PBMCs from every sample. Together with a sample-barcoded 5' primer, a J-beta primer mix was included in a second PCR lasting 7 to 11 cycles. Each cDNA molecule received a tag from a template-switch adaptor that had 12 random nucleotides. One entry per CDR3 protein results from TCRdb running MiXCR on the 5' RACE reads. The table lists 1.6 million or so distinct CDR3 sequences, approximately 32% of them singletons. This TCR derives from a young woman in good health. Sequencing input: blood. The J gene is TRBJ2-3, the V gene TRBV20-1; D remains unclear. This CDR3 is CSASLRILTDTQYF. The CDR3 nucleotides read TGCAGTGCTAGTTTACGGATTCTCACAGATACGCAGTATTTT.